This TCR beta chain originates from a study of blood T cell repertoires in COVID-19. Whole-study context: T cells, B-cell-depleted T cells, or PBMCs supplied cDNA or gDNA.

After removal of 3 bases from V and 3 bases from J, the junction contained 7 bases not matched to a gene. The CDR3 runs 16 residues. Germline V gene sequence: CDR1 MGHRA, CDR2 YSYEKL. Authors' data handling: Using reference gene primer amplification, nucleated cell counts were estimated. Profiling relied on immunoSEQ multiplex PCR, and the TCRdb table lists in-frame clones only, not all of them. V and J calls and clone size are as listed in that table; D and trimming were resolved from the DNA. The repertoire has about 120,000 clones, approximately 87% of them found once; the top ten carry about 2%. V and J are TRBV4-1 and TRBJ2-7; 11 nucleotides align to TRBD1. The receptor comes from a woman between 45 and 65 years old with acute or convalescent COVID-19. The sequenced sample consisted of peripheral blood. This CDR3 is CASSQLPGQGVYEQYF. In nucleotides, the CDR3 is TGCGCCAGCAGCCAGCTACCGGGACAGGGGGTCTACGAGCAGTACTTC.